What follows are 5 T cell receptor beta chains derived from one specimen sequenced in a study of cytomegalovirus exposure and HLA in healthy donors. The primer mix had 60 Vbeta and 13 Jbeta primers. Measured with immunoSEQ multiplex PCR; TCRdb has only the in-frame clones, and not every one. The sample has 100,000 or so clones, 78% seen once. Specimen: PBMCs. Source of these receptors: a man aged 30-40 years in good health and CMV-seronegative.

The genes are TRBV5-5 and TRBJ2-7; 7 nucleotides align to TRBD2. Germline V lookup: CDR1 SGHKS, CDR2 YYEKEE (reference sequence). The CDR3 is made up of 14 amino acids. V lost 2 bases to trimming and J lost 1 base; unmatched junction nucleotides: 3. CDR3 residues: CASSFRGESYEQYF. CDR3 DNA sequence: TGTGCCAGCAGCTTCCGGGGGGAATCCTACGAGCAGTACTTC.

This clone showed up just a few times. The chain joins TRBV9 to TRBJ2-5, with 8 bases aligning to TRBD2. This CDR3 contains 14 residues. The germline CDR1 and CDR2 sequences are SGDLS and YYNGEE. V shed 2 bases and J 5 bases; nucleotides not matched to a gene: 5. CDR3: CASSVRGAGETQYF. CDR3 in DNA: TGTGCCAGCAGCGTGCGGGGGGCTGGGGAGACCCAGTACTTC.

J is TRBJ2-1 and V is TRBV7-2, with 8 positions matching TRBD1. CDR1 is SGHTA, CDR2 FQGNSA, per germline. The CDR3 spans 15 residues. With V trimmed by 1 base and J by 2 bases, 1 base remained unmatched. As DNA, the CDR3 is TGTGCCAGCAGCTTAGGGGGACAGGCCTACAATGAGCAGTTCTTC. Protein: CASSLGGQAYNEQFF. Full variable domain (remainder filled in from reference TRBV7-2 and TRBJ2-1): GAGVSQSPSNKVTEKGKDVELRCDPISGHTALYWYRQSLGQGLEFLIYFQGNSAPDKSGLPSDRFSAERTGGSVSTLTIQRTQQEDSAVYLCASSLGGQAYNEQFFGPGTRLTVL.

CDR3 amino acids: CASSPGRTGELFF. CDR3 coding DNA: TGTGCCAGCAGCCCTGGGCGCACCGGGGAGCTGTTTTTT. V and J are TRBV5-5 and TRBJ2-2; no clear D gene. V lost 4 bases and J lost 4, with 8 bases in between. Germline V gene lookup returns CDR1 SGHKS and CDR2 YYEKEE (reference sequence). The CDR3 has 13 amino acids.

This sequence joins TRBV11-3 and TRBJ2-2, with TRBD2 matching 13 bases. Germline CDR1 SGHNT, CDR2 YENEEA. The CDR3 length is 19 residues. V shed 10 bases, J shed 4 bases, and the junction held 18 bases outside the gene matches. The CDR3 region has the DNA TGTGCCATCGGCCGCGGGGGGACTAGCGGGGTTCGGGCCACCGGGGAGCTGTTTTTT. Translated: CAIGRGGTSGVRATGELFF.